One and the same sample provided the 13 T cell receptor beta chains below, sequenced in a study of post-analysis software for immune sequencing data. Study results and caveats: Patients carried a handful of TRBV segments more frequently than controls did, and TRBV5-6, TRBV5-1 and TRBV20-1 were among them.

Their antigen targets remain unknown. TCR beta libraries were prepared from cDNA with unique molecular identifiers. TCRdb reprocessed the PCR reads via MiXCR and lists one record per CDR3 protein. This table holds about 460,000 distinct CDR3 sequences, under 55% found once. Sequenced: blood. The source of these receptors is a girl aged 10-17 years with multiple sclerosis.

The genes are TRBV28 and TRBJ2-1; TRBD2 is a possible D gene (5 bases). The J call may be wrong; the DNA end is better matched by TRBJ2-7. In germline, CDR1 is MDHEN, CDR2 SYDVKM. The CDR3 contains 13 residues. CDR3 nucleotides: TGTGCCAGCAGTTCCGGGTCCGGGGACGAGCAGTACTTC. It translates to CASSSGSGDEQYF.

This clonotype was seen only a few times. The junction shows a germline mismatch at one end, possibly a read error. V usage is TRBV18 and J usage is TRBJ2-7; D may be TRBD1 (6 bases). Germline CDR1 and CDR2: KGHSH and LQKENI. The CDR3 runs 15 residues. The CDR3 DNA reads TGTGCCAGCTCCCCACCGCCAGGGGCCTCCTACGAGCAGTACTTC. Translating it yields CASSPPPGASYEQYF.

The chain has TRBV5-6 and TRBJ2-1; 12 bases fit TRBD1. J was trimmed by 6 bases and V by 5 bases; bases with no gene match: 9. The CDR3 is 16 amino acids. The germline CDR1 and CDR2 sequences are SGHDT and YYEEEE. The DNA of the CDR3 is TGTGCCAGCAGGTCTCTTTGGGACAGGGGGCCCAATGAGCAGTTCTTC. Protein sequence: CASRSLWDRGPNEQFF.

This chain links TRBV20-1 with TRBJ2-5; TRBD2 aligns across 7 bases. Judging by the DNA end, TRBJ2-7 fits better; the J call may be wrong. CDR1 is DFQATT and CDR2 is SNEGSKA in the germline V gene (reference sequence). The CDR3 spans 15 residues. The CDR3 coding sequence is TGCAGTGCTAGAGATCCCAGCGGGAAGGACTACGAGCAGTACTTC. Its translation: CSARDPSGKDYEQYF.

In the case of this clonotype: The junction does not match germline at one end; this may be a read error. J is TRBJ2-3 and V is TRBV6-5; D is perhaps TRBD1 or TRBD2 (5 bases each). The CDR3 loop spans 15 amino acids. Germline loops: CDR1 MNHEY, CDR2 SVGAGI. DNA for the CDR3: TGTGCCTGCAGTTACTCATGGGGGAGCACAGATACGCAGTATTTT. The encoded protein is CACSYSWGSTDTQYF.

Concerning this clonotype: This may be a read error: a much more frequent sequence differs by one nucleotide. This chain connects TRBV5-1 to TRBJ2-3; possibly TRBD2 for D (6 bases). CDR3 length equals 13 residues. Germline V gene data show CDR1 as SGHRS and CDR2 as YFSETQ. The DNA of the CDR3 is TGCGCCAGCAGCTTGGCTTCGGGAGATACGCAGTGTTTT. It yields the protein CASSLASGDTQCF.

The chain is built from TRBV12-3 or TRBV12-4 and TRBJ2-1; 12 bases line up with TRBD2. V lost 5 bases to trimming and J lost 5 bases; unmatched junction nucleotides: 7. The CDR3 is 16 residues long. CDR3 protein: CASSPLAGGPHNEQFF. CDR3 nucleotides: TGTGCCAGCAGTCCCCTAGCGGGAGGGCCCCACAATGAGCAGTTCTTC.

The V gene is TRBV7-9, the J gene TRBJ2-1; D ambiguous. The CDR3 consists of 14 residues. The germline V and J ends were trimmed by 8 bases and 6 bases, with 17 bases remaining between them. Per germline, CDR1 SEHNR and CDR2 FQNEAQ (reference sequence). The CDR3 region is CASDHETSRNEQFF. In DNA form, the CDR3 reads TGTGCCAGCGATCATGAGACATCCCGCAATGAGCAGTTCTTC. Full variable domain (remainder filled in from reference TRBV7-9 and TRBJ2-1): DTGVSQNPRHKITKRGQNVTFRCDPISEHNRLYWYRQTLGQGPEFLTYFQNEAQLEKSRLLSDRFSAERPKGSFSTLEIQRTEQGDSAMYLCASDHETSRNEQFFGPGTRLTVL.

The CDR3 DNA reads TGTGCCAGCAGCTCACACTTAGCGGGAGGAGGAGAGACCCAGTACTTC. It encodes CASSSHLAGGGETQYF. J is TRBJ2-5 and V is TRBV6-1, with 10 bases matching TRBD2. The CDR3 spans 16 residues. CDR1 is MNHNS and CDR2 is SASEGT in the germline V gene. After removal of 6 bases from V and 4 bases from J, the junction contained 11 bases not matched to a gene.

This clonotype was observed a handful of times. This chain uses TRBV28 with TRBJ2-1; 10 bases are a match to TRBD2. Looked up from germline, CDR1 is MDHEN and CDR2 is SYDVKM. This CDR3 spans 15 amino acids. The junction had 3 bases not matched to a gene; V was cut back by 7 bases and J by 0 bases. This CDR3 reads CASTSGRVSYNEQFF. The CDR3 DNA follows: TGTGCCAGCACCAGCGGGAGGGTCTCCTACAATGAGCAGTTCTTC.

CDR3 sequence: CASSLPQGQSYEQYF. DNA for the CDR3: TGTGCCAGCAGCCTGCCCCAGGGACAGAGCTACGAGCAGTACTTC. This chain connects TRBV7-9 to TRBJ2-7, with 7 positions matching TRBD1. Germline V gives CDR1 SEHNR, CDR2 FQNEAQ (reference sequence). This CDR3 is 15 amino acids long. Trimming removed 5 bases from V and 3 bases from J; junction bases left unmatched: 10.

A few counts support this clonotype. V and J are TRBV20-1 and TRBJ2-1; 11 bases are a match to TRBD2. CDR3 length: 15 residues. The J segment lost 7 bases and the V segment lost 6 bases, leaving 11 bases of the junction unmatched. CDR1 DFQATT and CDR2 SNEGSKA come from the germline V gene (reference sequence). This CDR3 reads CSASTSGKVVNEQFF. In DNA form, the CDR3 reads TGCAGTGCATCGACTAGCGGGAAAGTGGTGAATGAGCAGTTCTTC.

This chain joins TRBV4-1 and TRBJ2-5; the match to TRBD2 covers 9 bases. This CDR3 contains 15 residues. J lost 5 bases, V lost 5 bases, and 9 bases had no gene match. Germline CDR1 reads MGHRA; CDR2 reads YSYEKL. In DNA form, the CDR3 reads TGCGCCAGCAGCGGCGGCGGGAGGGGGATCGAGACCCAGTACTTC. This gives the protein CASSGGGRGIETQYF.